Here is one TCR beta chain with its context. The antigen is undetermined. The sample comes from a study of CD8+CD57+ T cells in acquired aplastic anemia. Study-wide context: Sorting CD4+ and CD8+ cells gave DNA averaging 3.2 ug.

V was clipped by 7 bases and J by 6 bases, with 8 bases between them. The CDR3 is made up of 12 amino acids. Germline V gives CDR1 SGHNT, CDR2 YYREEE (reference sequence). Overall study findings and caveats: Patients did not significantly differ from controls in CD8+ Simpson's diversity.

Template material for TCR beta VDJ and CDR3 profiling consisted of genomic DNA. TCRdb used MiXCR to reprocess the reads, holding one entry per CDR3 protein. The repertoire includes 200,000 or so distinct CDR3 sequences, 64% of them detected once, and more than 45% sits in the top ten. The clonotype was recovered from a human donor with severe aplastic anemia or a healthy control (not recorded which). Specimen: sorted CD4+, CD8+, or CD8+CD57+ T cells (not recorded which) from PBMCs. The J gene is TRBJ1-6, the V gene TRBV5-4; D ambiguous. CDR3: CASGWGNSPLHF. The CDR3, as DNA: TGTGCCAGCGGTTGGGGTAATTCACCCCTCCACTTT.